Following are 30 T cell receptor beta chains from one sample sequenced in a study of T cell repertoires in cytomegalovirus infection. Via MiXCR, TCRdb re-called the reads, giving one row per CDR3 protein. Here the sample spans a few hundred thousand distinct CDR3 sequences, around 15% being singletons. Sequences were obtained from CD8+ T cells from PBMCs. The origin of the receptors is a human donor in good health (CMV status not recorded). Some clones in this sample may be carry-over from other donors' samples.

CDR3 region: CASSLGGAVYNEQFF. CDR3 sequence (DNA): TGTGCCAGCAGCTTAGGGGGGGCCGTCTACAATGAGCAGTTCTTC. The V and J genes are TRBV7-9 and TRBJ2-1, with D perhaps TRBD1 or TRBD2 (6 bases each). The CDR3 loop spans 15 amino acids. V shed 1 base and J shed 3 bases, with 10 bases lying between them. The germline gives CDR1 SEHNR, CDR2 FQNEAQ (reference sequence). The whole variable domain, filled in from reference TRBV7-9 and TRBJ2-1, reads DTGVSQNPRHKITKRGQNVTFRCDPISEHNRLYWYRQTLGQGPEFLTYFQNEAQLEKSRLLSDRFSAERPKGSFSTLEIQRTEQGDSAMYLCASSLGGAVYNEQFFGPGTRLTVL.

J is TRBJ2-7 and V is TRBV4-1; the D is unclear. The germline V and J ends were trimmed by 1 base and 6 bases, with 13 bases remaining between them. The CDR3 consists of 14 residues. Germline CDR1 and CDR2: MGHRA and YSYEKL. DNA for the CDR3: TGCGCCAGCAGCCAAGTAGGTCAGGACGGCGAGCAGTACTTC. Translation: CASSQVGQDGEQYF.

This clonotype was counted only a few times. The rearrangement links TRBV27 to TRBJ2-2; 8 bases are a match to TRBD2. J lost 1 base, V lost 5 bases, and 9 bases had no gene match. Germline V gene lookup returns CDR1 MNHEY and CDR2 SMNVEV (reference sequence). CDR3 length equals 17 residues. The CDR3 loop is CASSEYFSGENTGELFF. The CDR3 DNA sequence: TGTGCCAGCAGTGAATACTTTAGCGGGGAGAACACCGGGGAGCTGTTTTTT.

This clonotype has only a few counts. The chain is built from TRBV14 and TRBJ2-7, with TRBD1 identical over 7 bases. CDR1 is SGHDN and CDR2 is FVKESK in the germline V gene. CDR3 length equals 14 residues. J lost 6 bases, V lost 1 base, and 6 bases had no gene match. The CDR3 is CASSQVTGSLEQYF. In DNA, the CDR3 is TGTGCCAGCAGCCAAGTGACAGGGAGTCTCGAGCAGTACTTC.

This clonotype has more than one count but fewer than ten. This chain connects TRBV6-6 to TRBJ2-7; D gene ambiguous. Germline CDR1 is MNHNY and CDR2 is SVGAGI (reference sequence). CDR3 length: 13 amino acids. V shed 0 bases and J shed 3 bases, with 6 bases lying between them. CDR3 nucleotides: TGTGCCAGCAGTTACTCCCCCCTCTACGAGCAGTACTTC. Translated, it gives CASSYSPLYEQYF.

The gene calls are TRBV19 and TRBJ2-6, with D possibly TRBD2 on 6 matching bases. CDR3 size: 16 residues. The V gene's germline CDR1 is LNHDA and CDR2 SQIVND (reference sequence). With 3 bases removed from V and 4 bases from J, the gap between germline ends came to 13 bases. CDR3 sequence (DNA): TGTGCCAGTAGTATTGAGCGGGTCAGCGGGGCCAACGTCCTGACTTTC. The encoded protein is CASSIERVSGANVLTF.

The gene calls are TRBV12-3 or TRBV12-4 and TRBJ2-7, with 7 bases fitting TRBD2. CDR3 length: 14 residues. J gave up 4 bases and V 5 bases, and 8 bases lay outside the gene matches. CDR3 coding DNA: TGTGCCAGCAGTCCACGGGGGGAAGGGTACGAGCAGTACTTC. Residues: CASSPRGEGYEQYF.

The chain uses TRBV20-1 and TRBJ2-3; D might be TRBD2 (5 bases). The CDR3 spans 17 residues. Between the trimmed V and J ends, which lost 1 base and 2 bases, there was a span of 19 bases. CDR1 DFQATT and CDR2 SNEGSKA come from the germline V gene (reference sequence). CDR3 loop: CSARGLEGRRITDTQYF. CDR3 nucleotide sequence: TGCAGTGCTAGAGGCCTTGAGGGCAGAAGGATCACAGATACGCAGTATTTT.

This clonotype was found a few times. The chain is built from TRBV18 and TRBJ1-1; a possible D gene is TRBD1 (5 bases). Germline V gene data show CDR1 as KGHSH and CDR2 as LQKENI. V shed 2 bases and J shed 2 bases, with 15 bases lying between them. This CDR3 has 16 amino acids. CDR3 sequence: CASSPWGKQINTEAFF. The CDR3 bases are TGTGCCAGCTCACCATGGGGGAAACAAATAAACACTGAAGCTTTCTTT.

This clonotype was counted many times. This chain uses TRBV7-2 with TRBJ1-2, with D maybe TRBD1 (5 bases). Germline V gene sequence: CDR1 SGHTA, CDR2 FQGNSA. The CDR3 extends over 17 amino acids. V lost 5 bases and J lost 4, with 23 bases in between. The CDR3 loop is CASSAERGVPWSYGYTF. CDR3 bases: TGTGCCAGCAGCGCCGAGAGGGGTGTCCCCTGGAGCTATGGCTACACCTTC.

This clonotype was recorded at least ten times. The gene calls are TRBV6-1 and TRBJ1-1; 9 positions agree with TRBD1. This CDR3 is 13 amino acids long. V lost 10 bases and J lost 4; bases outside the gene matches: 7. The germline V gene has CDR1 MNHNS and CDR2 SASEGT. The CDR3: CANSQGAGTEAFF. Written as DNA, the CDR3 is TGTGCCAACTCACAGGGGGCAGGCACTGAAGCTTTCTTT.

The chain links TRBV5-1 to TRBJ2-7; D is ambiguous. Trimming cost V 4 bases and J 2 bases, with 19 bases left between them. The CDR3 runs 16 residues. Per germline, CDR1 SGHRS and CDR2 YFSETQ. This chain's CDR3 is CASSAIEAVGPYEQYF. The CDR3 nucleotides are TGCGCCAGCAGCGCCATCGAGGCTGTTGGTCCCTACGAGCAGTACTTC.

This clonotype turned up a few times. The V and J genes are TRBV7-2 and TRBJ2-3, with 11 nucleotides matching TRBD1. The CDR3 covers 21 residues. V was clipped by 3 bases and J by 0 bases; unmatched bases: 17. Germline V CDR1 and CDR2: SGHTA, FQGNSA. This CDR3 reads CASSFPSTSPGTGGSTDTQYF. The DNA for the CDR3 is TGTGCCAGCAGCTTCCCCTCCACCAGTCCCGGGACAGGGGGGAGCACAGATACGCAGTATTTT. The entire variable domain, with the rest obtained from reference TRBV7-2 and TRBJ2-3, is as follows: GAGVSQSPSNKVTEKGKDVELRCDPISGHTALYWYRQSLGQGLEFLIYFQGNSAPDKSGLPSDRFSAERTGGSVSTLTIQRTQQEDSAVYLCASSFPSTSPGTGGSTDTQYFGPGTRLTVL.

This clonotype was observed at least ten times. The chain has TRBV28 and TRBJ2-7, with TRBD2 as a possible D gene (6 bases). This CDR3 has 13 amino acids. The V end lost 6 bases, the J end lost 4 bases, and 13 bases lay between the germline ends. CDR1 and CDR2 (germline): MDHEN, SYDVKM. CDR3 amino acids: CASRGPGEYEQYF. DNA of the CDR3: TGTGCCAGCAGGGGGCCGGGGGAATACGAGCAGTACTTC.

This clonotype came up many times. The chain has TRBV7-8 and TRBJ2-7; 13 nucleotides agree with TRBD2. There are 15 residues in the CDR3. Germline V gene data show CDR1 as SGHVS and CDR2 as FQNEAQ. Trimming cost V 3 bases and J 4 bases; bases outside gene matches: 3. In nucleotides, the CDR3 is TGTGCCAGCAGCTTCGGACTAGCGGGGGTTTACGAGCAGTACTTC. Its protein is CASSFGLAGVYEQYF.

Comments on this clonotype: One end of the junction fails to match germline, which may point to a read error. V and J are TRBV6-6 and TRBJ2-7; TRBD1 matches at 8 bases. Germline CDR1 is MNHNY and CDR2 is SVGAGI (reference sequence). The CDR3 has 16 amino acids. The CDR3 DNA reads as TGTGCCAGCAGTTACCCGGGGACAGGTATTACCTACAAGCAGTACTTC. Its protein is CASSYPGTGITYKQYF.

This clonotype was detected ten times or more. The rearrangement links TRBV25-1 to TRBJ2-4, with 8 bases lining up with TRBD1. The V and J ends lost 7 bases and 0 bases, in that order; junction bases with no gene match: 8. Germline CDR1 reads MGHDK; CDR2 reads SYGVNS. CDR3 length: 16 amino acids. The CDR3 sequence: CASTLGDRLAKNIQYF. The CDR3 bases are TGTGCCAGCACCCTAGGGGACAGGCTAGCCAAAAACATTCAGTACTTC.

There are a few counts of this clonotype. The CDR3 nucleotides are TGTGCCAGCAGCTTGGATAGCGGGGGGTTCACAGATACGCAGTATTTT. It yields the protein CASSLDSGGFTDTQYF. The V and J genes are TRBV5-5 and TRBJ2-3, with TRBD2 matching over 10 bases. The length of the CDR3 is 16 residues. Trimming took 0 bases from V and 2 from J; bases not matched to a gene: 3. Germline CDR1 is SGHKS and CDR2 is YYEKEE (reference sequence).

This clonotype has ten or more counts. The chain uses TRBV7-2 and TRBJ2-1; D gene ambiguous. Per the germline V gene, CDR1 is SGHTA and CDR2 is FQGNSA. This CDR3 is built from 17 residues. Trimming removed 5 bases from V and 7 bases from J, with 24 bases in between. CDR3 nucleotides: TGTGCCAGCAGCCCTTTCACGGTCAGCCCCACCGGGAATGAGCAGTTCTTC. As protein: CASSPFTVSPTGNEQFF.

The genes are TRBV20-1 and TRBJ2-7; D uncertain. With 3 bases removed from V and 2 bases from J, the gap between germline ends came to 8 bases. The CDR3 sequence is 12 residues long. CDR1 DFQATT and CDR2 SNEGSKA come from the germline V gene (reference sequence). The CDR3 protein is CSASPSPYEQYF. CDR3 nucleotide sequence: TGCAGTGCTAGTCCCTCCCCCTACGAGCAGTACTTC.

The chain joins TRBV2 to TRBJ2-1; 8 bases map to TRBD1. This CDR3 is 15 amino acids long. Germline V gives CDR1 SNHLY, CDR2 FYNNEI. J gave up 0 bases and V 5 bases, and 3 bases lay outside the gene matches. The CDR3 sequence is CASSRTGSSYNEQFF. CDR3 nucleotide sequence: TGTGCCAGCAGTAGGACAGGGAGCTCCTACAATGAGCAGTTCTTC.

This clonotype occurred a few times. The chain has TRBV28 and TRBJ2-1; D not certain. Germline-derived CDR1 and CDR2 are MDHEN and SYDVKM. The CDR3 contains 16 residues. V lost 5 bases and J lost 0, with 14 bases in between. The CDR3 bases are TGTGCCAGCAGTCCCGAGCCCCTCAGCTCCTACAATGAGCAGTTCTTC. Residues: CASSPEPLSSYNEQFF.

This clonotype came up a few times. The V call is TRBV4-3, the J call TRBJ1-5; D unclear. The germline V gene has CDR1 LGHNA and CDR2 YSLEER. The CDR3 is 16 residues long. V gave up 0 bases and J gave up 1 base, with 10 bases separating them. This CDR3 reads CASSQDSSPSNQPQHF. CDR3 DNA sequence: TGCGCCAGCAGCCAAGATTCTAGTCCGAGCAATCAGCCCCAGCATTTT.

This clonotype was seen more than once but under ten times. The chain is built from TRBV29-1 and TRBJ2-7; 7 nucleotides align to TRBD1. V shed 1 base, J shed 4 bases, and the junction held 10 bases outside the gene matches. The germline CDR1 and CDR2 sequences are SQVTM and ANQGSEA. The CDR3 loop spans 15 amino acids. Here the CDR3 DNA reads TGCAGCGTTGAAGGTGATGGGACAGAATATTACGAGCAGTACTTC. Translated: CSVEGDGTEYYEQYF.

The chain employs TRBV7-9 and TRBJ1-1; D not certain. In germline, CDR1 is SEHNR, CDR2 FQNEAQ (reference sequence). The V gene lost 5 bases and the J gene lost 3 bases, with 13 bases spanning the gap. The CDR3 covers 14 residues. The CDR3 DNA is TGTGCCAGCAGCGGGTTAGTCGGAGACACTGAAGCTTTCTTT. Translated: CASSGLVGDTEAFF.

J is TRBJ2-7 and V is TRBV15, with D perhaps given as TRBD1 or TRBD2 (5 bases each). CDR1 and CDR2 from the germline V gene are LNHNV and YYDKDF (reference sequence). Trimming left V 3 bases short and J 4 bases short, with 19 bases between. This CDR3 contains 16 residues. The CDR3 DNA reads as TGTGCCACCAGCAGCCCCCGGGACCCTTCTATATACGAGCAGTACTTC. Its translation is CATSSPRDPSIYEQYF.

This clonotype appeared many times. The chain uses TRBV5-6 and TRBJ1-5; D is unclear. Trimming cost V 2 bases and J 1 base, with 10 bases left between them. CDR1 is SGHDT and CDR2 is YYEEEE in the germline V gene. This CDR3 is 15 amino acids long. The CDR3 DNA reads as TGTGCCAGCAGCTTCAGTGCAGTCAGCAATCAGCCCCAGCATTTT. Translated: CASSFSAVSNQPQHF. The whole variable domain, filled in from reference TRBV5-6 and TRBJ1-5, reads DAGVTQSPTHLIKTRGQQVTLRCSPKSGHDTVSWYQQALGQGPQFIFQYYEEEERQRGNFPDRFSGHQFPNYSSELNVNALLLGDSALYLCASSFSAVSNQPQHFGDGTRLSIL.

This clonotype was detected many times. The chain uses TRBV7-2 and TRBJ2-1; 8 bases map to TRBD2. With 0 bases clipped from V and 10 bases from J, the junction kept 8 bases outside the gene matches. Germline values: CDR1 SGHTA, CDR2 FQGNSA. This CDR3 spans 15 amino acids. For the CDR3, the DNA is TGTGCCAGCAGCTTAGCTAGCGGGGCCCCTCGGGAGCAGTTCTTC. It is translated as CASSLASGAPREQFF.

The genes are TRBV18 and TRBJ2-7; 7 positions agree with TRBD1. Germline CDR1 is KGHSH and CDR2 is LQKENI. Trimming cost V 6 bases and J 3 bases; bases outside gene matches: 20. The CDR3 spans 18 residues. The CDR3 nucleotides read TGTGCCAGCTCCCGACAGGGCCCCGCGATTACGGAGAACTACGAGCAGTACTTC. Translation: CASSRQGPAITENYEQYF.

The table lists this clonotype with a few counts. The chain uses TRBV28 and TRBJ1-5; TRBD1 aligns across 7 bases. The V gene end was trimmed by 6 bases and the J gene end by 3 bases; junction bases not matched to a gene: 8. Germline-derived CDR1 and CDR2 are MDHEN and SYDVKM. The CDR3 length is 15 residues. CDR3 in DNA: TGTGCCAGCAGGATAACAGGGGTTGCCAATCAGCCCCAGCATTTT. It specifies CASRITGVANQPQHF.